A single sample is the source of the 16 T cell receptor beta chains below, sequenced in a study of blood T cell repertoires in COVID-19. The assay was immunoSEQ multiplex PCR, and TCRdb's table has in-frame clones only and misses some. This sample has around 160,000 clones, with 85% to 90% found just once. Sequencing input: peripheral blood. These receptors were obtained from a young man with COVID-19, enrolled during active disease.

The gene calls are TRBV7-2 and TRBJ2-3; no clear D. Germline CDR1 reads SGHTA; CDR2 reads FQGNSA. The CDR3 is 15 residues long. Trimming removed 0 bases from V and 0 bases from J, with 7 bases in between. The CDR3 coding sequence is TGTGCCAGCAGCTTAGCGGTCAGGAGCACAGATACGCAGTATTTT. Translation: CASSLAVRSTDTQYF.

This chain joins TRBV15 and TRBJ1-6; possibly TRBD1 for D (6 bases). Germline loops: CDR1 LNHNV, CDR2 YYDKDF (reference sequence). Trimming took off 0 bases at V and 7 bases at J, with 10 bases between the two ends. This CDR3 has 15 amino acids. The CDR3 DNA reads TGTGCCACCAGCAGAGATCGGGACACCAATTCACCCCTCCACTTT. Translating it yields CATSRDRDTNSPLHF.

The gene calls are TRBV27 and TRBJ2-4; no definite D call. CDR1 and CDR2 from the germline V gene are MNHEY and SMNVEV (reference sequence). Trimming cost V 6 bases and J 0 bases, with 12 bases left between them. This CDR3 contains 15 residues. Here the CDR3 DNA reads TGTGCCAGCAGGGCCGTATCTCTAGCCAAAAACATTCAGTACTTC. Translating it yields CASRAVSLAKNIQYF.

The chain links TRBV27 to TRBJ1-2; D might be TRBD1 (6 bases). V was cut by 3 bases and J by 5 bases, with 10 bases left in between. Germline CDR1 and CDR2: MNHEY and SMNVEV (reference sequence). This CDR3 is 13 amino acids long. The CDR3 DNA follows: TGTGCCAGCAGTTTGGACAGCTCGTATGGCTACACCTTC. Amino acid sequence: CASSLDSSYGYTF.

The table lists this clone with a few counts. The rearrangement joins TRBV2 to TRBJ2-5; D remains ambiguous. This CDR3 has 13 amino acids. The V gene lost 8 bases and the J gene lost 5 bases, with 15 bases spanning the gap. Per the germline V gene, CDR1 is SNHLY and CDR2 is FYNNEI. The CDR3 nucleotides read TGTGCCAGCGGCTGGCTAAAGCGCGAGACCCAGTACTTC. Protein sequence: CASGWLKRETQYF.

The chain joins TRBV6-2 or TRBV6-3 to TRBJ1-1; D is undetermined. Germline values: CDR1 MNHEY, CDR2 SVGEGT. Trimming cost V 5 bases and J 5 bases, with 9 bases left between them. The CDR3 consists of 12 residues. In DNA, the CDR3 is TGTGCCAGCAGTAGTCCAGGAACTGAAGCTTTCTTT. Protein product: CASSSPGTEAFF.

The genes are TRBV6-5 and TRBJ1-2; 9 bases map to TRBD1. Trimming at V came to 6 bases and at J to 8 bases, leaving 13 bases not matched to a gene. The CDR3 runs 15 residues. Germline assignment: CDR1 MNHEY and CDR2 SVGAGI. The CDR3 protein is CASRGLGQGYFGYTF. The CDR3 DNA reads TGTGCCAGCAGGGGGTTAGGACAGGGGTATTTCGGCTACACCTTC.

The V gene is TRBV10-1, the J gene TRBJ2-1; 13 bases match TRBD2. The length of the CDR3 is 14 residues. V was pared by 3 bases and J by 8 bases, with 1 base of the junction left unmatched. Germline CDR1 and CDR2: WNHNN and SYGVQD (reference sequence). CDR3 protein: CASSELAGGDEQFF. The CDR3 region has the DNA TGCGCCAGCAGTGAACTAGCGGGAGGGGATGAGCAGTTCTTC.

The chain has TRBV28 and TRBJ2-4, with 7 bases aligning to TRBD1. V shed 3 bases and J 7 bases; nucleotides not matched to a gene: 15. The CDR3 is 17 residues long. Germline lookup yields CDR1 MDHEN and CDR2 SYDVKM. In DNA, the CDR3 is TGTGCCAGCAGTTTTCACAGACAGGGTTCGTTCGGGAACATTCAGTACTTC. Its translation is CASSFHRQGSFGNIQYF.

The chain couples TRBV5-6 to TRBJ2-7, with D perhaps matching TRBD1 (6 bases). V was shortened by 3 bases and J by 9 bases, with 22 bases between the two germline ends. The CDR3 spans 15 residues. Germline V lookup: CDR1 SGHDT, CDR2 YYEEEE. The CDR3 is CASSSGTLTGDGQYF. In DNA form, the CDR3 reads TGTGCCAGCAGCTCAGGGACGCTGACAGGCGATGGGCAGTACTTC.

The chain joins TRBV6-5 to TRBJ2-3; D is ambiguous. The germline CDR1 and CDR2 sequences are MNHEY and SVGAGI. Trimming took off 3 bases at V and 0 bases at J, with 10 bases between the two ends. The CDR3 is 15 amino acids. The CDR3 DNA is TGTGCCAGCAGTTATGGGCAGCACAGCACAGATACGCAGTATTTT. It codes for CASSYGQHSTDTQYF.

The V call is TRBV6-2 or TRBV6-3, the J call TRBJ1-5; D might be TRBD1 (6 bases). Germline loops: CDR1 MNHEY, CDR2 SVGEGT. CDR3 length: 15 amino acids. The V end was cut by 6 bases, the J end by 6 bases, with 18 bases between. The CDR3 region is CASSPSGGPGQPQHF. The CDR3 nucleotides are TGTGCCAGCAGCCCATCGGGGGGGCCGGGTCAGCCCCAGCATTTT.

This clone has a single count. The chain links TRBV6-2 or TRBV6-3 to TRBJ2-7; weak D call: TRBD2 (6 bases). Looked up from germline, CDR1 is MNHEY and CDR2 is SVGEGT. This CDR3 has 13 residues. The V end lost 6 bases, the J end lost 3 bases, and 12 bases lay between the germline ends. DNA for the CDR3: TGTGCCAGCAGCTCTAGCGAGATCTACGAGCAGTACTTC. Protein: CASSSSEIYEQYF.

The chain couples TRBV27 to TRBJ1-5; 12 bases match TRBD1. The CDR3 has 16 residues. Germline lookup yields CDR1 MNHEY and CDR2 SMNVEV (reference sequence). J was trimmed by 3 bases and V by 4 bases; bases with no gene match: 4. The CDR3 sequence: CASSSGTGGNNQPQHF. In DNA, the CDR3 is TGTGCCAGCAGTTCCGGGACAGGGGGCAACAATCAGCCCCAGCATTTT.

This rearrangement joins TRBV28 to TRBJ2-4; the match to TRBD1 covers 8 bases. CDR1 MDHEN and CDR2 SYDVKM come from the germline V gene. J gave up 7 bases and V 6 bases, and 14 bases lay outside the gene matches. This CDR3 comprises 16 residues. The CDR3: CASSPPTGVGRNIQYF. The DNA of the CDR3 is TGTGCCAGCAGCCCCCCGACAGGGGTGGGTAGGAACATTCAGTACTTC.

The table lists this clone with a count of one. The chain has TRBV2 and TRBJ2-7, with 7 nucleotides matching TRBD2. CDR1 and CDR2 from the germline V gene are SNHLY and FYNNEI. The CDR3 contains 14 residues. The trim removed 6 bases at V and 3 bases at J, leaving 8 bases unmatched. The CDR3 sequence: CASRAGLLYYEQYF. DNA of the CDR3: TGTGCCAGCAGGGCGGGACTACTATACTACGAGCAGTACTTC.